This is a list of T cell receptor beta chains from one sample in a study of blood T cells in healthy people across ages. From the 5' RACE reads, TCRdb called clonotypes with MiXCR, one entry per CDR3 protein. The table records about 1.8 million distinct CDR3 sequences, 49% of them present only once. The sample taken for sequencing was blood. Receptor source: a woman in her 40s in good health. CDR3s include the opening cysteine and the closing phenylalanine or tryptophan. D genes are given only for firm matches. Where a row states a size, it is once, few, many or the class of an expanded clone; other rows omit it.

v_call: TRBV7-2; clone_size: .; j_call: TRBJ1-6; d_call: .; cdr3_nt: TGTGCCAGCAGCTCAGCGGGGGGTTATAATTCACCCCTCCACTTT; cdr3_aa: CASSSAGGYNSPLHF
v_call: TRBV20-1; clone_size: .; j_call: TRBJ1-5; d_call: .; cdr3_nt: TGCAGTGCTAGCCCGACCCAGGGCAGCGACAATCAGCCCCAGCATTTT; cdr3_aa: CSASPTQGSDNQPQHF
v_call: TRBV7-2; clone_size: .; j_call: TRBJ2-5; d_call: TRBD1; cdr3_nt: TGTGCCAGCAGCTCGCCGACCCAGGACAGGGCAGAGACCCAGTACTTC; cdr3_aa: CASSSPTQDRAETQYF
v_call: TRBV7-9; clone_size: few; j_call: TRBJ2-6; d_call: TRBD1; cdr3_nt: TGTGCCAGCAGCCCTCCGGACAGGGCCTTCTCTGGGGCCAACGTCCTGACTTTC; cdr3_aa: CASSPPDRAFSGANVLTF
v_call: TRBV7-2; clone_size: few; j_call: TRBJ2-6; d_call: .; cdr3_nt: TGTGCCAGCAGTCGAATGGGGACTGGGGCCAACGTCCTGACTTTC; cdr3_aa: CASSRMGTGANVLTF
v_call: TRBV6-2/TRBV6-3; clone_size: .; j_call: TRBJ1-4; d_call: .; cdr3_nt: TGTGCCAGCAGTTACGTCCAAATAGCTGAAAAACTGTTTTTT; cdr3_aa: CASSYVQIAEKLFF
v_call: TRBV29-1; clone_size: few; j_call: TRBJ2-5; d_call: .; cdr3_nt: TGCAGCGTTCACTATGGTGGTAGCGGTAAGACCCAGTACTTC; cdr3_aa: CSVHYGGSGKTQYF
v_call: TRBV6-5; clone_size: .; j_call: TRBJ2-3; d_call: .; cdr3_nt: TGTGCCAGCGCTTTTGGATTCACAGATACGCAGTATTTT; cdr3_aa: CASAFGFTDTQYF
v_call: TRBV20-1; clone_size: few; j_call: TRBJ2-5; d_call: .; cdr3_nt: TGCAGTGCTAGACCTGACCGGGACGACCAAGAGACCCAGTACTTC; cdr3_aa: CSARPDRDDQETQYF
v_call: TRBV10-3; clone_size: .; j_call: TRBJ2-1; d_call: TRBD2; cdr3_nt: TGTGCCATCAGTGGGAGCGGGGGTGAAACGGGGAGCTCCTACAATGAGCAGTTCTTC; cdr3_aa: CAISGSGGETGSSYNEQFF
v_call: TRBV5-1; clone_size: .; j_call: TRBJ2-6; d_call: .; cdr3_nt: TGCGCCAGCAGCTTGGGTGCGGTCCCGCTCTCTGGGGCCAACGTCCTGACTTTC; cdr3_aa: CASSLGAVPLSGANVLTF
v_call: TRBV12-3/TRBV12-4; clone_size: .; j_call: TRBJ2-1; d_call: .; cdr3_nt: TGTGCCAGCAGCCGACGGAACCATGAGCAGTTCTTC; cdr3_aa: CASSRRNHEQFF
v_call: TRBV4-1; clone_size: few; j_call: TRBJ2-1; d_call: TRBD1; cdr3_nt: TGCGCCAGCAGACTACAGGGGTCCGTATACAATGAGCAGTTCTTC; cdr3_aa: CASRLQGSVYNEQFF
v_call: TRBV7-6; clone_size: .; j_call: TRBJ2-7; d_call: .; cdr3_nt: TGTGCCAGCAGCTTAAAGTTGGTCGCAACGAAGAGCCATGAGCAGTACTTC; cdr3_aa: CASSLKLVATKSHEQYF
v_call: TRBV7-2; clone_size: few; j_call: TRBJ2-7; d_call: TRBD2; cdr3_nt: TGTGCCAGCAGCTTCTCCGGGACTAGCGTCTACGAGCAGTACTTC; cdr3_aa: CASSFSGTSVYEQYF
v_call: TRBV7-9; clone_size: .; j_call: TRBJ2-2; d_call: .; cdr3_nt: TGTGCCAGCAGCCATACTGTCACCCCAAACACCGGGGAGCTGTTTTTT; cdr3_aa: CASSHTVTPNTGELFF
v_call: TRBV5-1; clone_size: .; j_call: TRBJ2-1; d_call: TRBD1; cdr3_nt: TGCGCCACCCGTAGATGGCGAGGGGGCGGCAAATCCTCCTACAATGAGCAGTTCTTC; cdr3_aa: CATRRWRGGGKSSYNEQFF
v_call: TRBV28; clone_size: .; j_call: TRBJ1-5; d_call: TRBD1; cdr3_nt: TGTGCCAGCAGCGCCGCGACAGGGCACAATCAGCCCCAGCATTTT; cdr3_aa: CASSAATGHNQPQHF
v_call: TRBV20-1; clone_size: once; j_call: TRBJ2-4; d_call: TRBD2; cdr3_nt: TGCAGTGCATGGACTAGCGGGGGGCCCAATGAGCAGTACTTC; cdr3_aa: CSAWTSGGPNEQYF
v_call: TRBV2; clone_size: .; j_call: TRBJ2-6; d_call: TRBD1; cdr3_nt: TGTGCCACCTCCAGGGGGCGAACTTCTGGGGCCAACGTCCTGACTTTC; cdr3_aa: CATSRGRTSGANVLTF
v_call: TRBV27; clone_size: .; j_call: TRBJ2-7; d_call: .; cdr3_nt: TGTGCCAGCAGTTTAAGACACGAGACCTACGAGCAGTACTTC; cdr3_aa: CASSLRHETYEQYF
v_call: TRBV5-6; clone_size: .; j_call: TRBJ2-1; d_call: TRBD2; cdr3_nt: TGTGCCAGCAGCATAGGGACTAGCGGAGAGCAGTTCTTC; cdr3_aa: CASSIGTSGEQFF
v_call: TRBV28; clone_size: .; j_call: TRBJ1-5; d_call: .; cdr3_nt: TGTGCCAGCAGTTTTAGTGGGGCTAGCAATCAGCCCCAGCATTTT; cdr3_aa: CASSFSGASNQPQHF
v_call: TRBV24-1; clone_size: .; j_call: TRBJ2-1; d_call: TRBD1; cdr3_nt: TGTGCCACCAGTGATCCCCCCGGGACAGGGGCGCGGAGTGAGCAGTTCTTC; cdr3_aa: CATSDPPGTGARSEQFF
v_call: TRBV5-1; clone_size: few; j_call: TRBJ2-1; d_call: .; cdr3_nt: TGCGCCAGTCGAGCTGAGGGTGAGCAGTTCTTC; cdr3_aa: CASRAEGEQFF
v_call: TRBV9; clone_size: .; j_call: TRBJ1-1; d_call: .; cdr3_nt: TGTGCCAGCAGCGCGGGGACGGTGAACACTGAAGCTTTCTTT; cdr3_aa: CASSAGTVNTEAFF
v_call: TRBV10-3; clone_size: .; j_call: TRBJ2-7; d_call: .; cdr3_nt: TGTGCCGACGTGGATGAAAGCTCCTACGAGCAGTACTTC; cdr3_aa: CADVDESSYEQYF
v_call: TRBV20-1; clone_size: .; j_call: TRBJ2-1; d_call: .; cdr3_nt: TGCAGCCCTAGGGAACAAGAGACCCAGTTCTTC; cdr3_aa: CSPREQETQFF
v_call: TRBV20-1; clone_size: .; j_call: TRBJ2-3; d_call: TRBD2; cdr3_nt: TGCAGTGCTAGAGAGCGGCGCGGGGGGCGCACAGATACGCAGTATTTT; cdr3_aa: CSARERRGGRTDTQYF
v_call: TRBV4-3; clone_size: many; j_call: TRBJ1-2; d_call: .; cdr3_nt: TGCGCCAGCAGCCAAGATTTGGCGGACTATGGCTACACCTTC; cdr3_aa: CASSQDLADYGYTF
v_call: TRBV29-1; clone_size: .; j_call: TRBJ2-5; d_call: .; cdr3_nt: TGCAGCGTTGAAGATAGGGGGGGACAAGAGACCCAGTACTTC; cdr3_aa: CSVEDRGGQETQYF
v_call: TRBV5-1; clone_size: .; j_call: TRBJ2-3; d_call: .; cdr3_nt: TGCGCCAGCTCCCCCGCGTCGACTAGCACAGATACGCAGTATTTT; cdr3_aa: CASSPASTSTDTQYF
v_call: TRBV20-1; clone_size: .; j_call: TRBJ1-1; d_call: .; cdr3_nt: TGCAGTGCTCTTCTTTGGCCAGGGAGGACTGAAGCTTTCTTT; cdr3_aa: CSALLWPGRTEAFF
v_call: TRBV4-3; clone_size: .; j_call: TRBJ2-3; d_call: TRBD2; cdr3_nt: TGCGCCAGCAGCCAAGATCCTAGCGGGAGCCCAGATACGCAGTATTTT; cdr3_aa: CASSQDPSGSPDTQYF